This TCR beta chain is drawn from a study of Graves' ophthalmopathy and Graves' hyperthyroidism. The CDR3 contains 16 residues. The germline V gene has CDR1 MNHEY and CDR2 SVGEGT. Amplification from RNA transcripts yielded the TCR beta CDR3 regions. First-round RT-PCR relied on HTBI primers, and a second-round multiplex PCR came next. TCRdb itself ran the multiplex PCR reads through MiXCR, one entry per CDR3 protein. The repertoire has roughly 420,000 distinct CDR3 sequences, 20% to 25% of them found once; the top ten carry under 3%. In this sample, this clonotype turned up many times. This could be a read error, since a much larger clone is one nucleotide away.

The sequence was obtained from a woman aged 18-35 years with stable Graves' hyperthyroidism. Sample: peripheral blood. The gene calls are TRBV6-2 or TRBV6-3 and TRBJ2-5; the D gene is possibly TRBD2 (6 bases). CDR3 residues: CASSYPTGLPQETKYF. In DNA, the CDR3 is TGTGCCAGCAGTTACCCTACCGGACTACCACAAGAGACCAAGTACTTC.